Described below is a single T cell receptor (beta chain) sequence and its context. This record belongs to a study of shared clonotypes between healthy human individuals. Sequencing used immunoSEQ multiplex PCR; TCRdb keeps in-frame clones, though not all of them. The data contain some 790,000 clones, around 70% of them singletons. Germline V CDR1 and CDR2: MGHDK, SYGVNS. The CDR3 is made up of 13 amino acids. With V trimmed by 6 bases and J by 5 bases, 6 bases remained unmatched. The chain couples TRBV25-1 to TRBJ2-7; 8 nucleotides agree with TRBD2. The material sequenced was memory CD4+ T cells sorted from blood. Subset described: CD45RA-negative fraction. The origin of this receptor is a woman in her 30s in good health. CDR3 amino acids: CASSLSGSHEQYF. DNA of the CDR3: TGTGCCAGCAGCCTCAGCGGGAGCCACGAGCAGTACTTC.